One TCR beta chain is described in this entry. This clone was observed a handful of times. The antigen it binds to is not known. Per-base qualities were not stored, and no clone one base away is much larger. Preparation of the library involved the immunoSEQ multiplex PCR assay. Processing in the source paper ran as follows. A statistical classification framework was built for diagnosing cytomegalovirus status from the catalog of TCR beta chain sequences. TCRdb mirrors the immuneACCESS table, restricted to in-frame sequences. Some clones are absent from its copies; in checked studies, under half trace to an unresolved V gene, and the reason for the others is unknown. For V, J and clone size, that table is used; D and trimming come from the DNA. This sample has some 250,000 clones in its table, and around 90% of those were observed once. The biggest ten clones account for roughly 0.38% of the sample.

V lost 5 bases and J lost 7 bases; the stretch between them is 15 bases long. According to the germline V gene (reference sequence), CDR1 reads MNHEY and CDR2 reads SMNVEV. The CDR3 goes from the cysteine to the phenylalanine over 15 residues. The kept DNA is CDR3 alone, 45 bases in frame from the first base. Donors formed part of the validation cohort, which comprised 120 subjects and was distinct from the first cohort of some 700 subjects. The data were taken from a study of cytomegalovirus exposure and HLA in healthy donors (dated 2017 in TCRdb). Looking at the study overall: A later analysis indicated that the roughly 130 validation repertoires were generated on the platform also employed for the approximately 700 repertoires of the first cohort. The study aimed to test whether signatures of past pathogen exposure could be identified by cataloging public T cell receptors. Along with the roughly 700-subject first cohort, a separate validation cohort of over a hundred different subjects was used. High-throughput TCR immunosequencing, statistical association of individual TCRs with disease status, and machine learning were combined to predict cytomegalovirus infection status.

What the research found in general, with its limitations: The authors suggested that the approach could potentially be generalized to other disease states and immunological phenotypes. The classifier was reported to diagnose cytomegalovirus status with high specificity and sensitivity in both the original and validation cohorts. In vitro tests confirmed that a few of the cytomegalovirus-associated TCR beta chains recognize cytomegalovirus antigens. In the study, approximately 150 TCR beta chains were listed as associated with cytomegalovirus. A later analysis lacked HLA typing for the validation cohort, so it scored co-occurrence in that cohort across all 110 or so repertoires. Across donors, most TCR sequences were observed very rarely, whereas some public TCRs were present in many individuals. Of the cluster scores, roughly 95% were above 0 in a later analysis, which found that TCRs clustered in the first cohort also tended to co-occur in the roughly 130 validation repertoires.

This TCR derives from a woman aged 18-29 years in good health and CMV-seronegative. This chain is built from TRBV27 and TRBJ1-6, with no confident D gene call. Sequencing was done on a sample of PBMCs. CDR3 reads: CASSTGFTRNSPLHF. The sequence in DNA is TGTGCCAGCAGTACTGGGTTTACGAGGAATTCACCCCTCCACTTT.